This TCR beta chain was observed in a study of CD8 T cells in Susac syndrome (dated by TCRdb to the late 2010s). Turning to the overall study: Of the Susac syndrome patients who were sequenced, under 10 were in clinical remission while six had clinically active disease. At blood withdrawal, Susac syndrome patients were therapy-naive, treated with corticosteroids (with IVIg additionally given to some), or treated with IVIg alone. Whether CD8+ T cell activation and differentiation in Susac syndrome was antigen driven was tested using repertoire sequencing. Clonality of the CD8+ T cell repertoire was compared between around eleven healthy donors, approximately 14 Susac syndrome patients and 15 multiple sclerosis patients.

In this sample, this clonotype turned up a few times. Its antigen is still unknown. Per-base qualities were not stored, and no clone one base away is much larger. Peripheral blood CD8+ and CD4+ T cells from healthy donors, Susac syndrome patients and multiple sclerosis patients were profiled using high-throughput TCR beta sequencing. Recently defined diagnostic criteria for definite or probable disease were met by the Susac syndrome patients. Bulk CD8+ and CD4+ T cells were purified by magnetic negative isolation, whereas CD8+ TEMRA cells were enriched by FACS. Blood was drawn into EDTA tubes, processed within 24 hours, and PBMCs were isolated by density gradient centrifugation. PBMCs destined for TCR sequencing were cryopreserved in liquid nitrogen and later thawed in a 37 °C water bath. The sorted or isolated CD4+, CD8+ and CD8+ TEMRA cells had a purity of 90% or higher. Including cysteine and phenylalanine, the CDR3 has 16 amino acids. Just CDR3 DNA is preserved here, 48 bases in frame from base 1. According to the germline V gene (reference sequence), CDR1 reads SGHAT and CDR2 reads FQDESV. After removal of 5 bases from V and 3 bases from J, the junction retains 12 bases not matched to a gene.

General findings and caveats noted by the study authors: In the total CD8+ and CD8+ TEMRA repertoires, sixteen and five Susac-specific public clones, respectively, were identified. The TCR sequencing and HLA analysis was acknowledged to have included a relatively small number of individuals. Clonal expansion was observed in Susac syndrome CD8+ repertoires, with the highest expansion in CD8+ TEMRA cells and greater expansion in clinically active than in remitting patients.

RNA was extracted using the RNeasy kit, and 0.5 to 1 microgram was reverse transcribed with random hexamers. The immunoSEQ multiplex PCR assay, covering 54 Vbeta and 13 Jbeta segments, was used to amplify TCR beta CDR3 regions. PCR amplification bias was corrected using a synthetic template baseline for primer optimization and computational correction. The published analysis was carried out like this. Reads were assigned to V, D and J genes according to IMGT and analyzed in immunoSEQ Analyzer, with only productive sequences retained. To calculate clonality, Shannon entropy was normalized by log2 of the number of productive unique sequences and then subtracted from one. For each patient and control, public and private clones were evaluated among the 100 most prevalent clones. Clones were defined as Susac-specific when absent from the healthy and MS cohorts, from 1052 published viral clones and from other ImmuneACCESS disease sequences. Starting from the raw public reads, TCRdb applied fastp trimming at Q25, assembled clones with MiXCR and retained in-frame beta chains. Every CDR3 protein is listed once, alongside the most common genes and DNA of its rows. The V and J calls were not made by the authors but by TCRdb's processing. Across this sample there are 92,000 or so distinct CDR3 sequences, with around 96% seen only once. 0.62% of the sample belongs to the ten largest clones.

The chain employs TRBV11-1 and TRBJ1-2, with 7 bases matching TRBD1. The sequencing input was CD8+ T cells from PBMCs. The receptor's source is a human donor with Susac syndrome. The sequenced DNA is TGTGCCAGCAGCCGATCGGCTAGACAGGGCGACTATGGCTACACCTTC. Its protein product is CASSRSARQGDYGYTF.